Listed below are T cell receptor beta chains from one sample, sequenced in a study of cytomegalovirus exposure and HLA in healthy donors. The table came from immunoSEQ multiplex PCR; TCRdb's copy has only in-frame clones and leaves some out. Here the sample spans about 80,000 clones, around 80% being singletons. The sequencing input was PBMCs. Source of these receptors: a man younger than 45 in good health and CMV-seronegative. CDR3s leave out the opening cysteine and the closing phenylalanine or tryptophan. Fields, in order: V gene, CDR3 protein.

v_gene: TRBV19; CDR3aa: ASSIFGEGDVGYT
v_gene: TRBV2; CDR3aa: ASSNNRGRYGYT
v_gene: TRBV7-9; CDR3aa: ASSFSGGTGELF
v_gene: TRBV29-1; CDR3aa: SVLGDIEAF
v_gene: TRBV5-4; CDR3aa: ASSLAAHSSGANIQY
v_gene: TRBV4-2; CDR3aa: ASSQVSTGTDTQY
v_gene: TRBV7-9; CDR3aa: ASSFEMSTGELF
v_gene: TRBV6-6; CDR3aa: ASRKGTDTLNSPLH
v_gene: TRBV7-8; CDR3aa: ASSLGQLNSPLH
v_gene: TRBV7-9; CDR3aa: ASSEYRDFTEAF
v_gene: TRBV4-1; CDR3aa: ASSQDGTSSYNEQF
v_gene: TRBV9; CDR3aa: ASSVATGGSGSYNEQF
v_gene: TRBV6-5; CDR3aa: ASSYSWGRVNTEAF
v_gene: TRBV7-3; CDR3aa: ASSLTQGQGSPLH
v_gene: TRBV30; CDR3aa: AWSKGQNQPQH
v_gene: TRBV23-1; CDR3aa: ASSHPRQGARGTCPWDEKLF
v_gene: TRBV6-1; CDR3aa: ASGTGGQGTQY
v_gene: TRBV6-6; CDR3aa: ASIRGQGSFKQF
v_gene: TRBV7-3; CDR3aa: ASSGPSGGAGDTQY
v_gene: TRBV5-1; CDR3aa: ASSLTRAAGNTIY
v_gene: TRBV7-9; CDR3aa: SSSLALRGVSSEQY
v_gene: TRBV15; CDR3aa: ATSRAPGTSGRFYNEQF
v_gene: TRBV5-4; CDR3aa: ASSLDLRVGSLEQY
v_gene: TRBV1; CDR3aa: TSSGQGRYGYP
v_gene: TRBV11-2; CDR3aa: ASSLDRQREGPDTQY
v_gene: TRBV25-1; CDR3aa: ASSEWGENTEAF
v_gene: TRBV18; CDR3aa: ASRQGLDTEAF
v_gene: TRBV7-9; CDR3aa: ASSAGFEIGNTIY
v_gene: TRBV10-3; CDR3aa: AIRAGERGREQF
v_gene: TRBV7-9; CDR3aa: ASSLTTGTGRETQY
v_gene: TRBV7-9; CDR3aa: ASSFQENPGQGGWETQY
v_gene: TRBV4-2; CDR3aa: ASSQEGSNGNTIY
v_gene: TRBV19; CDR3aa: ASSISSAGGYEQY
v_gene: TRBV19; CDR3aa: ASSMVRGETEAF
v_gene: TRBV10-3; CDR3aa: AISEGHKYEQY
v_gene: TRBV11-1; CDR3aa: ASSRNGQGEAF
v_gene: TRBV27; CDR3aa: ASRTSGRGSQY
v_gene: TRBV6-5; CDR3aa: ASSLKVGGIQPQH
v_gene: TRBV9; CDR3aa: ASSFSQGAYEQF
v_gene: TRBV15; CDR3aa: ATSRERRGGRHEQF
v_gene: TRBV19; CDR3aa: ASSIPPLGQGNQPQH
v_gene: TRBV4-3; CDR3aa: ASSQDRGYGYT
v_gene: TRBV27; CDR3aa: ASSLRQGLGNTEAF
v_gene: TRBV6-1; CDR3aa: AVQQTGIYNEQF
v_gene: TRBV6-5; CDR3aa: ASSLAGVVYEQY
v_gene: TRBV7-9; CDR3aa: ASSLNAVPYNEQF
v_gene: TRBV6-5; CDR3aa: ASSYQGAGANVLT
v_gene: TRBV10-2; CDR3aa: ASSLGDYEQY